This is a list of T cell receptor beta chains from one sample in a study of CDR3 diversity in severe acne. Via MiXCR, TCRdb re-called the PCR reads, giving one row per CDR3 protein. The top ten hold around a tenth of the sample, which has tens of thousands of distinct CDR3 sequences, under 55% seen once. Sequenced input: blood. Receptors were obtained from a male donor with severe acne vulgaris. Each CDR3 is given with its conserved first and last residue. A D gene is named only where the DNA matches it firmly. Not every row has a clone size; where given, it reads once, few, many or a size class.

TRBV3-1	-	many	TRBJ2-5	TGTGCCAGCAGCCAGAGGGGGGATGAGACCCAGTACTTC	CASSQRGDETQYF
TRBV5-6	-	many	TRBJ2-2	TGTGCCAGCAGCAACGGAGGGTACACCGGGGAGCTGTTTTTT	CASSNGGYTGELFF
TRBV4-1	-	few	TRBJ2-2	TGCGCCAGCAGCCTCTTCGTTCCGGGACGGTTCACCGGGGAGCTGTTTTTT	CASSLFVPGRFTGELFF
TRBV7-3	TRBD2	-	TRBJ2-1	TGTGCCACCTCCAGGGAGGCTAGCGGGAGTCCCAAGAATGAGCAGTTCTTC	CATSREASGSPKNEQFF
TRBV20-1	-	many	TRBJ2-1	TGCAGTGCTAGCCGACAACCGGACAATGAGCAGTTCTTC	CSASRQPDNEQFF
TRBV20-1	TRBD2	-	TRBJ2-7	TGCAGTGCCGCACCCGATAGCGGGAGTGAGGAGCAGTACTTC	CSAAPDSGSEEQYF
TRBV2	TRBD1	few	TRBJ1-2	TGTGCCAGCAGGGCGGGACAGAACTATGGCTACACCTTC	CASRAGQNYGYTF
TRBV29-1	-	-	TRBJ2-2	TGCAGCGCCGAAGGGCCAGGGTCCCACCCCGGGGAGCTGTTTTTT	CSAEGPGSHPGELFF
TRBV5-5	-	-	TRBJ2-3	TGTGCCAGCAGCTCCCGACCCACATCCGCAGATACGCAGTATTTT	CASSSRPTSADTQYF
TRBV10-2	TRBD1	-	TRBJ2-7	TGCGCCAGCAGTGTGGGACAGGGAGGCGAGCAGTACTTC	CASSVGQGGEQYF
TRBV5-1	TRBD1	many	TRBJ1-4	TGCGCCAGCAGCTCTCAGGGACAGACTGCAACTAATGAAAAACTGTTTTTT	CASSSQGQTATNEKLFF
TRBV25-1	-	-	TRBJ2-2	TGCGCCAGCAGCCAAGATCGGGTCTCGAACACCGGGGAGCTGTTTTTT	CASSQDRVSNTGELFF
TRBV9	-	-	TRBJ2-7	TGTGCCAGCTGCGTAGGCCAGGGCTCCTACGAGCAGTACTTC	CASCVGQGSYEQYF
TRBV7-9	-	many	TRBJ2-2	TGTGCCAGCAGCCCCATCGGAGACACCGGGGAGCTGTTTTTT	CASSPIGDTGELFF
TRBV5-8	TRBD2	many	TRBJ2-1	TGTGCCAGCAGATATGACCCGGGACTAGCGACGAATGAGCAGTTCTTC	CASRYDPGLATNEQFF
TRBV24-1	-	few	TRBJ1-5	TGTGCCACTAGAGAAAATAGCAATCAGCCCCAGCATTTT	CATRENSNQPQHF
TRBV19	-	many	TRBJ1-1	TGTGCCAGTAGTATTCGGGGGATCGGCACTGAAGCTTTCTTT	CASSIRGIGTEAFF
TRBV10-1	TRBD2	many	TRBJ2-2	TGCGCCAGCTCCCGGGTAGCGGGGGGCCTCATCACCGGGGAGCTGTTTTTT	CASSRVAGGLITGELFF
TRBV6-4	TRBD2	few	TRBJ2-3	TGTGCCAGCAGTGTGGCGGGAGAAGGCACAGATACGCAGTATTTT	CASSVAGEGTDTQYF
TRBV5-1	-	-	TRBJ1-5	TGCGCCAGCAGCTTGTGGGGGGGCGCCGATCAGCCCCAGCATTTT	CASSLWGGADQPQHF
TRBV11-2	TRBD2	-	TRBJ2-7	TGTGCCAGCAGTAAGCGGGAGGGCCTGAGGGAGCAGTACTTC	CASSKREGLREQYF
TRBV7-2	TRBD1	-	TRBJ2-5	TGTGCCAGCAGCTTAGGTCCAGGGGGCGTAGAGACCCAGTACTTC	CASSLGPGGVETQYF
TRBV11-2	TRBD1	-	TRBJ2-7	TGTACCAGCAGCTTATGGAGGGAGACAGGGGGCTACGAGCAGTACTTC	CTSSLWRETGGYEQYF
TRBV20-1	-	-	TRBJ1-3	TGCAGTGCTAGAGAGCCGAACACCGGGGAAAGGAACACCATATATTTT	CSAREPNTGERNTIYF
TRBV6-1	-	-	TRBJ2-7	TGTGCCAGCAGTGCCATGACCCCCTACGAGCAGTACTTC	CASSAMTPYEQYF
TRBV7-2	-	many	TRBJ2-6	TGTGCCAGCAGCCCAACCTTCTCTGGGGCCAACGTCCTGACTTTC	CASSPTFSGANVLTF
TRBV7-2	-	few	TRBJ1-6	TGTGCCAGCAGCTTAGAGTATTCCAGCGGGGGCTCACCCCTCCACTTT	CASSLEYSSGGSPLHF
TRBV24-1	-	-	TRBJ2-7	TGTGCCAACAGTTTATCACCCGGGTCCGAGCAGTACTTC	CANSLSPGSEQYF
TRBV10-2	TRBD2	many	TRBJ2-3	TGCGCCAGCAGTGACGGGAGGAATACGCAGTATTTT	CASSDGRNTQYF
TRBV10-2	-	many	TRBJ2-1	TGCGCCAGCAGTGCTACTAAACACAATGAGCAGTTCTTC	CASSATKHNEQFF
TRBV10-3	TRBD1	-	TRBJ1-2	TGTGCCATCAGTGAGCCGGACAGGGGCTTGGTTAACTATGGCTACACCTTC	CAISEPDRGLVNYGYTF
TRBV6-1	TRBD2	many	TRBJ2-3	TGTGCCAGCAGGGCCAGCGGGGACGCGGATACGCAGTATTTT	CASRASGDADTQYF
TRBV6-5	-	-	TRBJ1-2	TGTGCCAGCAGTTACAGTTGGACTAACTATGGCTACACCTTC	CASSYSWTNYGYTF
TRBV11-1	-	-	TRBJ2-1	TGTGCCAGCAGCTTAGCGCAGATACAGGGTTCCCACAATGAGCAGTTCTTC	CASSLAQIQGSHNEQFF
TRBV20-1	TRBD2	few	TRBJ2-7	TGCAGTGCTAGAGATGGGGGTCCCACCGGGGGGGAGCTGAACGAGCAGTACTTC	CSARDGGPTGGELNEQYF
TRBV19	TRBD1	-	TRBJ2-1	TGTGCCAGTAGTTCAGGGACAGTCTTTAATGAGCAGTTCTTC	CASSSGTVFNEQFF
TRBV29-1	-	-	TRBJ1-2	TGCAGCGTTGAAGAACAGCCTATGAGCTACACCTTC	CSVEEQPMSYTF
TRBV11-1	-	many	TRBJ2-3	TGTGCCAGCAGCTTAGCTTGGGGAACAGGGACGGGCACAGATACGCAGTATTTT	CASSLAWGTGTGTDTQYF
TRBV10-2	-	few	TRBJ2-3	TGCGCCAGCAGTGGACCTTATTGGGAAAGCACAGATACGCAGTATTTT	CASSGPYWESTDTQYF
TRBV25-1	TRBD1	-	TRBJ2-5	TGTGCCAGCAGTGTGGACAGGGTTGAGACCCAGTACTTC	CASSVDRVETQYF
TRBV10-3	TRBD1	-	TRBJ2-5	TGTGCCATCAGTGCAGGGGGCGGCCAAGAGACCCAGTACTTC	CAISAGGGQETQYF